Sequencing of this T cell receptor (beta chain) was carried out in a study of metastatic and nonmetastatic thyroid tumors (dated by TCRdb to the early 2020s). Study-level background: Repertoires were compared across peripheral blood and tumor or nodule tissue samples from malignant and benign thyroid patients. Overall results and qualifications from the work: In both blood and tumor samples, TCR beta diversity was reported to be significantly higher in malignant tumors than in benign nodules.

Reading from cysteine to phenylalanine, the CDR3 counts 15 amino acids. Just the 45-base CDR3 DNA is kept, in frame starting at base 1. The germline V gene supplies CDR1 SGHAT and CDR2 FQNNGV. Trimming removed 1 base from V and 4 bases from J; the gene matches leave 4 bases unexplained. Receptors were amplified or captured by PCR. Data came from an Illumina HiSeq 4000. High-throughput sequencing was used to profile the TCR beta-chain CDR3 region of each patient. Concerning the study's data processing: CDR3 differences across clinicopathological groups were used to build a classifier for discriminating distant-metastatic papillary thyroid cancer patients. To measure repertoire diversity the researchers used the Shannon index, while the Morisita-Horn index served to gauge how similar the tumor and blood repertoires were. The raw public reads went through TCRdb reprocessing: fastp at Q25, MiXCR clone calling, in-frame beta chains kept. Clone size and V and J calls follow TCRdb, not the original study. This sample is represented by approximately 30,000 clones; around 17% of them were singletons. The ten largest clones capture approximately 6.1% of the sample.

No treatment had been received by any patient before thyroid surgery. Using T-cell receptor beta sequencing, the researchers looked back retrospectively at clinical samples from patients, gathered between the early 2010s and the late 2010s. This clone was found many times. The specificity of this receptor is unknown. The sample holds no much larger clone one base away, and base qualities are not on file. This TCR was sampled from a male donor with papillary thyroid cancer or a benign thyroid nodule (not recorded which). Some clones in this sample may be carry-over from other donors' samples. Sequences were obtained from blood. The V and J genes are TRBV11-2 and TRBJ2-5, with 9 bases matching TRBD1. The CDR3: CASSLGGTGLETQYF. The DNA sequence is TGTGCCAGCAGCTTAGGAGGGACAGGGTTAGAGACCCAGTACTTC. With the portions outside the CDR3 filled from the reference TRBV11-2 and TRBJ2-5 genes, the complete variable region becomes EAGVAQSPRYKIIEKRQSVAFWCNPISGHATLYWYQQILGQGPKLLIQFQNNGVVDDSQLPKDRFSAERLKGVDSTLKIQPAKLEDSAVYLCASSLGGTGLETQYFGPGTRLLVL.